This T cell receptor (beta chain) emerged from a study of T cells after yellow fever vaccination. MiXCR, run by TCRdb on the 5' RACE reads, gives a single entry per CDR3 protein. Here the sample spans about 74,000 distinct CDR3 sequences, approximately 7% being singletons. This clonotype occurred many times. Its matching antigen is unknown. General study points: On re-exposure, the response was weaker but peaked faster, at day 5 versus 15.

Trimming removed 3 bases at V and 1 base at J, with 10 bases between. The CDR3 spans 14 residues. CDR1 and CDR2 (germline): SGDLS, YYNGEE. This TCR came from a man between 18 and 35 years old who received the YFV17D yellow fever vaccine. Specimen: CD8+ T cells sorted from PBMCs, collected around 5 days after the first yellow fever vaccination. The rearrangement uses TRBV9 and TRBJ2-5; possible D gene TRBD2, 6 bases. The CDR3 spells CASSDSGVQETQYF. The CDR3 DNA reads TGTGCCAGCAGCGATTCGGGGGTCCAAGAGACCCAGTACTTC.